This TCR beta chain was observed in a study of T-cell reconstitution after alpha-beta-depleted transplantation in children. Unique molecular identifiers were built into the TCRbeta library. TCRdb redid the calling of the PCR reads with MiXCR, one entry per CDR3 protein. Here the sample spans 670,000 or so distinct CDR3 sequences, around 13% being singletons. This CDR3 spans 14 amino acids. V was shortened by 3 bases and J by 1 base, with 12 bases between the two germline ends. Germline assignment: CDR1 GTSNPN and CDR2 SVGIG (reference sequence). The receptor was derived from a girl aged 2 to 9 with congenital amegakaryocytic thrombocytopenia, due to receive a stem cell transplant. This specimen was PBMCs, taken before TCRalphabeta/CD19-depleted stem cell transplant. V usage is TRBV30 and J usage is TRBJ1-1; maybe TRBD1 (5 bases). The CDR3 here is CAWRTGQGNTEAFF. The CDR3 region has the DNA TGTGCCTGGAGAACCGGGCAGGGGAACACTGAAGCTTTCTTT.